This T cell receptor beta chain was observed in a study of response to subunit inactivated influenza vaccine. MiXCR was run by TCRdb on the RT-PCR reads, yielding one entry per CDR3 protein. There are hundreds of thousands of distinct CDR3 sequences in the sample; about 25% occur only once, and around 1.8% lies in the top ten. Trimming cost V 4 bases and J 4 bases, with 11 bases left between them. Germline V gene lookup returns CDR1 MNHNY and CDR2 SVGAGI (reference sequence). CDR3 length: 13 amino acids. The clonotype was recovered from a man aged 50-60 years who received an inactivated influenza vaccine. The material was CD4+ T cells sorted from PBMCs, obtained less than 6 days after vaccination. The genes are TRBV6-6 and TRBJ2-7; TRBD2 might be the D (6 bases). CDR3 loop: CASSLGGKYEQYF. CDR3 DNA sequence: TGTGCCAGCAGTTTGGGGGGAAAGTACGAGCAGTACTTC.